This is a list of T cell receptor beta chains from one sample in a study of OX40 agonist ivuxolimab in advanced cancers. Profiling relied on immunoSEQ multiplex PCR, and the TCRdb table lists in-frame clones only, not all of them. The repertoire holds under 85,000 clones, about four fifths seen once, with around 8% in the top ten. Sequenced here: CD4+ or CD8+ T cells sorted from blood, sampled in a trial of the OX40 agonist ivuxolimab. The source of these receptors is an adult with an advanced solid tumor such as melanoma, head and neck, liver or kidney cancer. Both conserved end residues are part of each CDR3. D genes are given only for firm matches. The listing skips clone size in some rows; elsewhere it reads once, few, many or a size class.

j_call d_call v_call clone_size cdr3_aa cdr3_nt
TRBJ1-5 NA TRBV2 NA CASSGLLKGRVTRSNQPQHF TGTGCCAGCAGCGGCCTTCTTAAGGGACGGGTAACAAGAAGCAATCAGCCCCAGCATTTT
TRBJ2-1 TRBD1 TRBV9 NA CASSVTGTATRTAQFF TGTGCCAGCAGCGTCACCGGGACAGCTACACGGACCGCGCAGTTCTTC
TRBJ2-7 TRBD1 TRBV2 NA CASSALRGQDEQYF TGTGCCAGCAGTGCGCTCAGGGGGCAGGACGAGCAGTACTTC
TRBJ1-1 NA TRBV5-4 NA CASSFRASNTEAFF TGTGCCAGCAGCTTTAGGGCGTCGAACACTGAAGCTTTCTTT
TRBJ2-3 NA TRBV6-5 NA CASSYPGTDTQYF TGTGCCAGCAGTTACCCCGGGACAGATACGCAGTATTTT
TRBJ2-7 TRBD1 TRBV28 NA CASSYITGTGAYEQYF TGTGCCAGCAGCTATATTACCGGGACAGGGGCCTACGAGCAGTACTTC
TRBJ2-3 TRBD1 TRBV9 NA CASSVARQGTQYF TGTGCCAGCAGCGTAGCGAGACAGGGCACGCAGTATTTT
TRBJ2-1 NA TRBV5-6 NA CASSPSALGYEQFF TGTGCCAGCAGCCCCTCGGCTTTGGGTTACGAGCAGTTCTTC
TRBJ2-2 NA TRBV7-3 once CASSLSLVYTGELFF TGTGCCAGCAGCTTAAGCCTTGTCTACACCGGGGAGCTGTTTTTT
TRBJ2-7 TRBD1 TRBV7-2 NA CASSLAHRGRNEQYF TGTGCCAGCAGCTTAGCGCACAGGGGACGCAACGAGCAGTACTTC
TRBJ2-1 NA TRBV7-8 NA CASSSTIAETEQFF TGTGCCAGCAGCTCCACAATAGCGGAGACTGAGCAGTTCTTC
TRBJ2-3 NA TRBV21-1 once CASSPPGGSDTDTQYF TGTGCCAGCAGCCCCCCGGGGGGGAGTGACACAGATACGCAGTATTTT
TRBJ2-1 NA TRBV19 NA CASREAGNEQFF TGTGCCAGTAGGGAGGCGGGCAATGAGCAGTTCTTC
TRBJ2-3 NA TRBV7-9 NA CASSPDGVRADTQYF TGTGCCAGCAGCCCAGACGGGGTGCGGGCAGATACGCAGTATTTT
TRBJ2-7 TRBD2 TRBV27 NA CASSPGLPSYEQYF TGTGCCAGCAGTCCGGGACTACCCTCCTACGAGCAGTACTTC
TRBJ2-5 TRBD1 TRBV7-9 NA CASSLTGTGETQYF TGTGCCAGCAGCTTGACAGGGACGGGGGAGACCCAGTACTTC
TRBJ2-7 NA TRBV5-6 once CASTDDYDEQYF TGTGCCAGCACCGATGACTACGACGAGCAGTACTTC
TRBJ2-7 NA TRBV11-2 once CASSLGGAIEQYF TGTGCCAGCAGCTTAGGAGGGGCCATCGAGCAGTACTTC
TRBJ2-3 TRBD1 TRBV5-1 NA CASSRTGGQDTQYF TGCGCCAGCAGTAGGACAGGGGGCCAAGATACGCAGTATTTT
TRBJ1-1 TRBD1 TRBV7-9 NA CASSPTGGTEAFF TGTGCCAGCAGCCCGACAGGGGGCACTGAAGCTTTCTTT
TRBJ1-1 NA TRBV6-5 NA CASSLVAFGLTEAFF TGTGCCAGCAGCCTGGTAGCGTTCGGATTAACGGAAGCTTTCTTT
TRBJ2-1 TRBD2 TRBV7-2 NA CASSLLAGYNEQFF TGTGCCAGCAGCTTGCTAGCGGGCTACAATGAGCAGTTCTTC
TRBJ2-7 NA TRBV6-6 once CASSYIGPSYEQYF TGTGCCAGCAGTTACATAGGGCCCTCCTACGAGCAGTACTTC
TRBJ2-1 NA TRBV28 medium-sized CASWRRPPYNEQFF TGTGCCAGCTGGCGGAGGCCCCCCTACAATGAGCAGTTCTTC
TRBJ2-7 TRBD2 TRBV13 NA CASSPGDYAHEQYF TGTGCCAGCAGCCCCGGGGACTATGCCCACGAGCAGTACTTC
TRBJ2-7 NA TRBV7-3 NA CASSFRVSDEQYF TGTGCCAGCAGCTTCAGGGTAAGCGACGAGCAGTACTTC
TRBJ1-3 TRBD1 TRBV7-2 few CASSLGGQGVSGNTIYF TGTGCCAGCAGCTTAGGGGGACAGGGGGTTTCTGGAAACACCATATATTTT
TRBJ2-1 NA TRBV4-1 NA CASSQGLAYNEQFF TGCGCCAGCAGCCAAGGGCTAGCCTACAATGAGCAGTTCTTC